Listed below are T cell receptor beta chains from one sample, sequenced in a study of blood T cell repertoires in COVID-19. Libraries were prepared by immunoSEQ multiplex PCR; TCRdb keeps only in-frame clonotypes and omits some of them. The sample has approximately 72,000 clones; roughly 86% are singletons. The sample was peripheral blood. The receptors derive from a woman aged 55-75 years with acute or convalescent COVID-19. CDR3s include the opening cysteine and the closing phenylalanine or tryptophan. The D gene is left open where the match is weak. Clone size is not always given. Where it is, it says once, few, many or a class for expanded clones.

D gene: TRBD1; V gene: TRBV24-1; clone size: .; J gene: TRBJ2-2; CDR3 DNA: TGTGCCACCAGTGAGTCCGGGACAGGGGGCGCGAACACCGGGGAGCTGTTTTTT; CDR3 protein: CATSESGTGGANTGELFF
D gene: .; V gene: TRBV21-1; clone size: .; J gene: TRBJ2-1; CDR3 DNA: TGTGCCAGCAGCGCCCGACTACTCGGGAGAGGGTATGGCAATGAGCAGTTCTTC; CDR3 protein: CASSARLLGRGYGNEQFF
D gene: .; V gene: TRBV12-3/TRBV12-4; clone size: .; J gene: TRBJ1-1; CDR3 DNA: TGTGCCAGCAGTCGGCAGGGTGGGACTGAAGCTTTCTTT; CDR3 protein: CASSRQGGTEAFF
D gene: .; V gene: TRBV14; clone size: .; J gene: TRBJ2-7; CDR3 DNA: TGTGCCAGCAGCCAAGGACAGGCCTCCTCCGAGCAGTACTTC; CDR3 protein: CASSQGQASSEQYF
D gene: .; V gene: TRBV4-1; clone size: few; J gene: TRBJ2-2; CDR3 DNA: TGCGCCAGCAGCCCCACACTCGACAGACGAATAAACACCGGGGAGCTGTTTTTT; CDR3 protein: CASSPTLDRRINTGELFF
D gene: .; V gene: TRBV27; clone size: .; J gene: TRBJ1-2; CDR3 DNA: TGTGCCAGCAGTCTGATCCCAGGGCGGGGCTACACCTTC; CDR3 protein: CASSLIPGRGYTF
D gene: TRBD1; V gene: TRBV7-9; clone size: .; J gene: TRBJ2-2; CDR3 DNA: TGTGCCAGCAGCTTCCGGGACAGGGCTGCCGGGGAGCTGTTTTTT; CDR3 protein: CASSFRDRAAGELFF
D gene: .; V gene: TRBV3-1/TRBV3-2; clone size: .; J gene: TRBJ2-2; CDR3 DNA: TGTGCCAGCAGCCAAGCTAGGGAGCTGTTTTTT; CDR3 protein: CASSQARELFF
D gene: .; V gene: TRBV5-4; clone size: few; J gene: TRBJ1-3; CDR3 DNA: TGTGCCAGCAGCCCCGGAAGGGGAAACGGAAACACCATATATTTT; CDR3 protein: CASSPGRGNGNTIYF
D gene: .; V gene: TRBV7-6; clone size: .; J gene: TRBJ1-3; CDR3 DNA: TGTGCCAGCAGCTTAGGCGGCAGAACTGGAAACACCATATATTTT; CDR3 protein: CASSLGGRTGNTIYF
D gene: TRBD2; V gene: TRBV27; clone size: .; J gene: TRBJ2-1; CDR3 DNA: TGTGCCAGCAGTTTACTAGCGGGGGGGCAGGTGCAGTTCTTC; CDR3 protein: CASSLLAGGQVQFF
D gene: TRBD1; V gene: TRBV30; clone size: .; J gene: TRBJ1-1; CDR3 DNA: TGTGCCTGGGCGGGACAGGTGGGCACTGAAGCTTTCTTT; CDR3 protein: CAWAGQVGTEAFF
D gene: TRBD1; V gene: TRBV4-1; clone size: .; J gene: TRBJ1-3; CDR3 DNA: TGCGCCAGCAGCTCGACAGGGGTTGGAAACACCATATATTTT; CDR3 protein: CASSSTGVGNTIYF
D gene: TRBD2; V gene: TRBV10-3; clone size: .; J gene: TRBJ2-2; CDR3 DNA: TGTGCCGCGGGGGGCCCGCGCGGGGGGACGAACACCGGGGAGCTGTTTTTT; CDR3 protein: CAAGGPRGGTNTGELFF
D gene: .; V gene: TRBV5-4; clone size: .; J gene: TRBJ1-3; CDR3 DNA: TGTGCCAGCAGCTTGGCCGTTTCGGACACCATATATTTT; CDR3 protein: CASSLAVSDTIYF
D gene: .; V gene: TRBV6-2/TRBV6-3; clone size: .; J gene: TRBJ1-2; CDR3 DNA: TGTGCCAGCAGTGGAGACAGTTATGGCTACACCTTC; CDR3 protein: CASSGDSYGYTF
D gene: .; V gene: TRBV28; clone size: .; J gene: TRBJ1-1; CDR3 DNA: TGTGCCAGCAGGCCGCCCTACATACAGGGTTACACTGAAGCTTTCTTT; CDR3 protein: CASRPPYIQGYTEAFF
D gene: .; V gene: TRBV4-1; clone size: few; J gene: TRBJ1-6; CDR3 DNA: TGCGCCAGCACCCAAGCAGACGGAGATAATTCACCCCTCCACTTT; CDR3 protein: CASTQADGDNSPLHF
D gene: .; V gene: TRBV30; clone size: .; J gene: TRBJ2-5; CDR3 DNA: TGTGCCTGGAGTATTAACCAAGAGACCCAGTACTTC; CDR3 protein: CAWSINQETQYF
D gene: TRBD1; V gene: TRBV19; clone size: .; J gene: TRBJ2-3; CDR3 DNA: TGTGCCAGTAGTATCCAGGGGGCGAGAACAGATACGCAGTATTTT; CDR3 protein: CASSIQGARTDTQYF
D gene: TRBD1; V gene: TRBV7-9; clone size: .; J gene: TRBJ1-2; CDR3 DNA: TGTGCCAGCAGCCGGGGACAGACCTATGGCTACACCTTC; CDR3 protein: CASSRGQTYGYTF